The 8 T cell receptor beta chains given below trace back to one sample, sequenced in a study of blood T cell repertoires in COVID-19. Measured with immunoSEQ multiplex PCR; TCRdb has only the in-frame clones, and not every one. This sample carries 250,000 or so clones, roughly 89% of them seen once, and the ten largest clones take less than 5%. The source material was peripheral blood. The receptors shown here come from a woman between 40 and 55 years old who had recovered from COVID-19.

V and J are TRBV19 and TRBJ2-3, with 7 positions matching TRBD1. CDR1 is LNHDA, CDR2 SQIVND, per germline (reference sequence). The CDR3 has 15 amino acids. Trimming removed 4 bases from V and 5 bases from J; junction bases left unmatched: 9. The DNA of the CDR3 is TGTGCCAGTAGTACGCGTCAAGGGGGCGGAGATACGCAGTATTTT. Amino acids: CASSTRQGGGDTQYF. The full variable domain, in which reference TRBV19 and TRBJ2-3 provide the parts outside the CDR3, is DGGITQSPKYLFRKEGQNVTLSCEQNLNHDAMYWYRQDPGQGLRLIYYSQIVNDFQKGDIAEGYSVSREKKESFPLTVTSAQKNPTAFYLCASSTRQGGGDTQYFGPGTRLTVL.

The V and J genes are TRBV6-2 or TRBV6-3 and TRBJ2-1, with 11 bases fitting TRBD2. With V trimmed by 5 bases and J by 6 bases, 3 bases remained unmatched. The CDR3 spans 14 residues. Germline assignment: CDR1 MNHEY and CDR2 SVGEGT. The CDR3 DNA follows: TGTGCCAGCAGTCGACTAGCGGGATTCAATGAGCAGTTCTTC. This sequence encodes CASSRLAGFNEQFF.

This clone came up once. As DNA, the CDR3 is TGTGCCAGCTCACGAACACAGGGGAACACTGAAGCTTTCTTT. Its translation is CASSRTQGNTEAFF. This chain uses TRBV18 with TRBJ1-1, with D maybe TRBD1 (6 bases). The CDR3 contains 14 residues. Deletions cut 4 bases from V and 1 base from J, with 10 bases between. Germline V gives CDR1 KGHSH, CDR2 LQKENI. Supplemented by reference TRBV18 and TRBJ1-1, the full variable domain reads NAGVMQNPRHLVRRRGQEARLRCSPMKGHSHVYWYRQLPEEGLKFMVYLQKENIIDESGMPKERFSAEFPKEGPSILRIQQVVRGDSAAYFCASSRTQGNTEAFFGQGTRLTVV.

The chain joins TRBV25-1 to TRBJ1-1; D unclear. This CDR3 is built from 17 residues. The V end lost 1 base, the J end lost 1 base, and 16 bases lay between the germline ends. Germline CDR1 is MGHDK and CDR2 is SYGVNS. The CDR3: CASSEFLHEISNTEAFF. CDR3 in DNA: TGTGCCAGCAGTGAATTCTTACATGAAATCTCGAACACTGAAGCTTTCTTT.

This clone came up a few times. The CDR3 DNA sequence: TGCGCCAGCAGTGGGGAGCGCGGAACCGGGGAGCTGTTTTTT. Translated: CASSGERGTGELFF. The gene calls are TRBV10-1 and TRBJ2-2; the D gene is possibly TRBD2 (5 bases). The CDR3 has 14 residues. In germline, CDR1 is WNHNN, CDR2 SYGVQD (reference sequence). Trimming stripped 4 bases from V and 5 bases from J, with 11 bases between.

This rearrangement joins TRBV5-5 to TRBJ1-1, with 8 bases matching TRBD1. V lost 0 bases and J lost 5; bases outside the gene matches: 3. The CDR3 runs to 14 residues. The V gene's germline CDR1 is SGHKS and CDR2 YYEKEE (reference sequence). The CDR3: CASSLGTGRTEAFF. The CDR3 nucleotides read TGTGCCAGCAGCTTGGGGACAGGGAGGACTGAAGCTTTCTTT.

The chain couples TRBV7-6 to TRBJ2-2, with TRBD1 identical over 7 bases. CDR1 is SGHVS and CDR2 is FNYEAQ in the germline V gene. This CDR3 is built from 15 residues. Germline trimming cut 5 bases from V and 3 bases from J; bases unmatched to any gene: 6. The CDR3 DNA reads TGTGCCAGCAGCCCGCCGGGACAGCACACCGGGGAGCTGTTTTTT. Amino acid sequence: CASSPPGQHTGELFF.

This clone was counted once. The chain links TRBV7-8 to TRBJ2-7; 9 positions agree with TRBD1. CDR1 and CDR2 from the germline V gene are SGHVS and FQNEAQ. The length of the CDR3 is 14 residues. J gave up 1 base and V 3 bases, and 1 base lay outside the gene matches. The CDR3 region is CASSFGTGSYEQYV. The CDR3 DNA reads as TGTGCCAGCAGCTTCGGGACAGGGTCCTACGAGCAGTACGTC.